These T cell receptor beta chains were read from a single sample in a study of blood T cell repertoires in COVID-19. The table came from immunoSEQ multiplex PCR; TCRdb's copy has only in-frame clones and leaves some out. Here the sample spans 150,000 to 250,000 clones, roughly four fifths being singletons. Material for sequencing was peripheral blood. The receptors come from a human donor with acute or convalescent COVID-19. The donor label of this sample is uncertain. Both conserved end residues are part of each CDR3. A D gene is named only where the DNA matches it firmly. Rows give clone size only sometimes, using once, few, many, or a class for an expanded clone.

>TRBV6-2/TRBV6-3|NA|TRBJ2-3|NA
CASSYFRDTQYF
TGTGCCAGCAGTTATTTCCGGGATACGCAGTATTTT
>TRBV5-4|TRBD1|TRBJ2-7|NA
CASSYPGQGRAEQYF
TGTGCCAGCAGCTATCCGGGACAGGGGCGGGCCGAGCAGTACTTC
>TRBV19|NA|TRBJ2-2|NA
CASGWAANTGELFF
TGTGCCAGTGGATGGGCCGCGAACACCGGGGAGCTGTTTTTT
>TRBV18|NA|TRBJ2-1|NA
CASSLTDSEQFF
TGTGCCAGCTCCCTCACAGATAGTGAGCAGTTCTTC
>TRBV7-8|TRBD1|TRBJ2-7|NA
CASSSGTGPYEQYF
TGTGCCAGCAGCTCCGGGACAGGTCCCTACGAGCAGTACTTC
>TRBV10-3|TRBD2|TRBJ2-1|NA
CAISGLAGAYNEQFF
TGTGCCATCAGCGGACTAGCGGGGGCCTACAATGAGCAGTTCTTC
>TRBV28|NA|TRBJ2-2|NA
CASNLLNTGELFF
TGTGCCAGCAATCTCCTGAACACCGGGGAGCTGTTTTTT
>TRBV30|TRBD1|TRBJ1-1|NA
CAWSRDRGRVAFF
TGTGCCTGGAGTCGGGACAGGGGAAGAGTAGCTTTCTTT
>TRBV7-7|TRBD1|TRBJ2-5|NA
CASSSETGEGETQYF
TGTGCCAGCAGCTCAGAGACAGGGGAAGGAGAGACCCAGTACTTC
>TRBV30|NA|TRBJ1-5|many
CAWSAGRNQPQHF
TGTGCCTGGAGCGCAGGGCGAAATCAGCCCCAGCATTTT
>TRBV6-2/TRBV6-3|NA|TRBJ2-1|NA
CASSYGGPYNEQFF
TGTGCCAGCAGTTACGGAGGCCCCTACAATGAGCAGTTCTTC
>TRBV2|TRBD1|TRBJ1-4|NA
CASAGQPNEKLFF
TGTGCCAGCGCGGGACAGCCTAATGAAAAACTGTTTTTT
>TRBV10-3|NA|TRBJ2-3|NA
CAVGNTDTQYF
TGTGCCGTCGGTAACACAGATACGCAGTATTTT
>TRBV14|TRBD1|TRBJ2-4|NA
CASSQVPSGTGGKNIQYF
TGTGCCAGCAGCCAAGTTCCCTCCGGGACAGGGGGCAAAAACATTCAGTACTTC
>TRBV27|TRBD1|TRBJ1-3|NA
CASSFGTGTGNTIYF
TGTGCCAGCAGTTTCGGGACAGGCACTGGAAACACCATATATTTT
>TRBV28|NA|TRBJ2-5|few
CASTTPKLGARGTQYF
TGTGCCAGCACAACCCCAAAATTAGGGGCCAGGGGGACCCAGTACTTC
>TRBV7-2|TRBD1|TRBJ2-5|NA
CASSPQGRETQYF
TGTGCCAGCAGCCCACAGGGGCGAGAGACCCAGTACTTC
>TRBV9|NA|TRBJ2-3|few
CASSASVDTQYF
TGTGCCAGCAGCGCTTCGGTGGATACGCAGTATTTT
>TRBV2|TRBD1|TRBJ1-5|NA
CASFGDRGYNQPQHF
TGTGCCAGCTTCGGCGACAGGGGTTATAATCAGCCCCAGCATTTT
>TRBV18|TRBD1|TRBJ1-5|many
CASSPDRGGNQPQHF
TGTGCCAGCTCACCTGACAGGGGCGGCAATCAGCCCCAGCATTTT
>TRBV5-1|TRBD1|TRBJ2-3|NA
CASSLARTGRGTDTQYF
TGCGCCAGCAGCTTGGCCCGGACAGGGAGAGGCACAGATACGCAGTATTTT
>TRBV6-6|TRBD1|TRBJ2-7|once
CASSYQGQVYYEQYF
TGTGCCAGCAGTTACCAAGGACAGGTTTATTACGAGCAGTACTTC
>TRBV4-2|NA|TRBJ1-1|NA
CASSPIDRRGTEAFF
TGTGCCAGCAGCCCAATTGACAGGCGTGGCACTGAAGCTTTCTTT
>TRBV30|TRBD1|TRBJ1-2|NA
CAWRIQGALGYTF
TGTGCCTGGAGGATACAGGGGGCACTTGGCTACACCTTC
>TRBV28|TRBD2|TRBJ2-7|NA
CASSRLAGYEQYF
TGTGCCAGTTCCCGACTAGCGGGCTACGAGCAGTACTTC
>TRBV5-4|NA|TRBJ2-5|NA
CASSLAGAGVQETQYF
TGTGCCAGCAGCTTGGCCGGGGCAGGGGTCCAAGAGACCCAGTACTTC
>TRBV4-1|NA|TRBJ2-1|NA
CASSQEAYSYNEQFF
TGCGCCAGCAGCCAAGAGGCTTACTCCTACAATGAGCAGTTCTTC
>TRBV7-7|TRBD1|TRBJ2-5|NA
CASSYSTGNQETQYF
TGTGCCAGCAGCTACTCGACAGGGAACCAAGAGACCCAGTACTTC
>TRBV19|NA|TRBJ2-6|NA
CASSITGSGANVLTF
TGTGCCAGTAGTATTACAGGGTCTGGGGCCAACGTCCTGACTTTC
>TRBV7-9|NA|TRBJ2-2|NA
CASSLGNTGELFF
TGTGCCAGCAGCCTCGGGAACACCGGGGAGCTGTTTTTT
>TRBV4-3|NA|TRBJ1-2|NA
CASSQDLGARSYGYTF
TGCGCCAGCAGCCAAGATTTGGGGGCGCGCTCCTATGGCTACACCTTC
>TRBV6-2/TRBV6-3|TRBD2|TRBJ2-5|many
CASSYGAGVIETQYF
TGTGCCAGCAGTTACGGGGCGGGAGTTATAGAGACCCAGTACTTC
>TRBV28|NA|TRBJ1-2|NA
CASSLGGRESGYGYTF
TGTGCCAGCAGCCTGGGGGGTCGGGAGAGTGGCTATGGCTACACCTTC
>TRBV30|NA|TRBJ2-1|NA
CAWTHSVEQFF
TGTGCCTGGACCCATAGCGTTGAGCAGTTCTTC
>TRBV5-1|NA|TRBJ2-6|NA
CASSLEGAGANVLTF
TGCGCCAGCAGCTTAGAGGGGGCTGGGGCCAACGTCCTGACTTTC
>TRBV10-3|NA|TRBJ2-7|NA
CATATEGGAYEQYF
TGTGCCACCGCGACTGAGGGAGGAGCCTACGAGCAGTACTTC
>TRBV2|TRBD1|TRBJ1-1|NA
CASSAGGFLNTEAFF
TGTGCCAGCAGTGCAGGGGGATTTTTGAACACTGAAGCTTTCTTT
>TRBV19|TRBD1|TRBJ1-1|once
CASSIGYGRGRSEAFF
TGTGCCAGTAGTATTGGTTATGGCAGGGGGCGGTCTGAAGCTTTCTTT
>TRBV6-5|TRBD1|TRBJ1-1|NA
CASSPPTGGWTEAFF
TGTGCCAGCAGTCCTCCCACAGGGGGGTGGACTGAAGCTTTCTTT
>TRBV7-9|TRBD2|TRBJ2-3|NA
CASSLTSGRQDTQYF
TGTGCCAGCAGCTTGACTAGCGGGAGGCAAGATACGCAGTATTTT
>TRBV12-3/TRBV12-4|NA|TRBJ1-2|NA
CASSRQLNYGYTF
TGTGCCAGCAGCAGACAGCTTAACTATGGCTACACCTTC
>TRBV4-3|TRBD1|TRBJ1-4|NA
CASSMDRGQMEKLFF
TGCGCCAGCAGCATGGACAGGGGGCAGATGGAAAAACTGTTTTTT
>TRBV21-1|NA|TRBJ1-1|NA
CASSKDHSGGKNTEAFF
TGTGCCAGCAGCAAAGATCATTCAGGAGGGAAGAACACTGAAGCTTTCTTT
>TRBV7-7|TRBD1|TRBJ2-3|few
CASSSGQGSDTQYF
TGTGCCAGCAGTTCGGGACAGGGGTCAGATACGCAGTATTTT
>TRBV5-1|TRBD1|TRBJ2-3|NA
CASSFSSKGARTDTQYF
TGCGCCAGCAGCTTTTCGTCAAAGGGGGCGCGAACAGATACGCAGTATTTT
>TRBV9|TRBD2|TRBJ2-1|NA
CASSVGGSGTYNEQFF
TGTGCCAGCAGCGTAGGGGGTAGCGGGACTTACAATGAGCAGTTCTTC
>TRBV9|NA|TRBJ1-3|NA
CASSVEGAGNTIYF
TGTGCCAGCAGCGTAGAAGGGGCTGGAAACACCATATATTTT
>TRBV3-1/TRBV3-2|NA|TRBJ2-7|NA
CASSRDSSYEQYF
TGTGCCAGCAGCCGGGACTCGTCCTACGAGCAGTACTTC
>TRBV6-2/TRBV6-3|NA|TRBJ2-5|NA
CASSLSLNQETQYF
TGTGCCAGCAGCCTTAGCCTAAACCAAGAGACCCAGTACTTC
>TRBV6-5|TRBD1|TRBJ1-1|NA
CASSNGQGAAFF
TGTGCCAGCAGTAACGGACAGGGCGCAGCTTTCTTT
>TRBV6-5|TRBD1|TRBJ1-6|NA
CASRGTANSPLHF
TGTGCCAGCAGGGGGACAGCGAATTCACCCCTCCACTTT
>TRBV18|TRBD1|TRBJ1-1|NA
CASSPRTGDTEAFF
TGTGCCAGCTCACCACGAACAGGGGACACTGAAGCTTTCTTT
>TRBV24-1|TRBD1|TRBJ2-5|NA
CATRSRTGSQYF
TGTGCCACCAGATCAAGGACAGGGTCTCAGTACTTC
>TRBV7-9|NA|TRBJ1-1|NA
CASSLVPGVVTEAFF
TGTGCCAGCAGCTTAGTCCCGGGGGTTGTGACTGAAGCTTTCTTT